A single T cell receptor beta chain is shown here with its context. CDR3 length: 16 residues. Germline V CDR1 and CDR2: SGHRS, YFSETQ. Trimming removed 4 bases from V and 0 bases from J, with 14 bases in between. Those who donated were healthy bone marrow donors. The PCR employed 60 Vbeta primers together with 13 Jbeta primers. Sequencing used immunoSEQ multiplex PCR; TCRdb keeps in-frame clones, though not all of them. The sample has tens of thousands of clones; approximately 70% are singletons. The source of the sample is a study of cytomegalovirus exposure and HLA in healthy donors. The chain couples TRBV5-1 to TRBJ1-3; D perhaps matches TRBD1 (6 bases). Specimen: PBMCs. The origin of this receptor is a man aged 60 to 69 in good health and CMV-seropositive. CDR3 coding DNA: TGCGCCAGCAGCCGGGGGGGGGCGAGCTCTGGAAACACCATATATTTT. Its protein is CASSRGGASSGNTIYF.